This TCR beta chain was found in a study of PD-1 blockade in classical Hodgkin lymphoma. The data were produced by immunoSEQ multiplex PCR, yet TCRdb's version contains in-frame clones alone and is incomplete. The profile shows more than 30,000 clones, 88% of them singletons. The time point here: newly diagnosed, previously untreated cHL patient sample. CD4+ T cells were purified from thawed PBMCs by magnetic negative selection. Acting as the comparison were PBMCs from newly diagnosed, untreated classical Hodgkin lymphoma. V shed 2 bases, J shed 10 bases, and the junction held 0 bases outside the gene matches. CDR3 length: 13 residues. The germline CDR1 and CDR2 sequences are KGHSH and LQKENI.

This receptor was obtained from a human donor with classical Hodgkin lymphoma. The sample comprised CD4+ T cells from blood. The chain employs TRBV18 and TRBJ2-1; 12 nucleotides line up with TRBD2. CDR3 nucleotides: TGTGCCAGCTCACCAACTAGCGGGAGGGAGCAGTTCTTC. This codes for CASSPTSGREQFF.